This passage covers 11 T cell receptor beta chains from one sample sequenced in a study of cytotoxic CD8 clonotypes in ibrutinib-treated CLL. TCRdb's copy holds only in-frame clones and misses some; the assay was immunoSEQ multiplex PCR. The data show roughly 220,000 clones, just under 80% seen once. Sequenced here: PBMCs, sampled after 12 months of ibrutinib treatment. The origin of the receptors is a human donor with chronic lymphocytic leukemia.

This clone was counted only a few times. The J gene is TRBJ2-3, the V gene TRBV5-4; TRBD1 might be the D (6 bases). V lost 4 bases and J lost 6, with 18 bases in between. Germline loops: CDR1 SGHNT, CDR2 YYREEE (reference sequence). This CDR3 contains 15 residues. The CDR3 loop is CASSPRVGTTDTQYF. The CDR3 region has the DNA TGTGCCAGCAGCCCCCGCGTGGGGACAACGGATACGCAGTATTTT.

This chain's CDR3 is CAWSAHSGNTIYF. The CDR3 coding sequence is TGTGCCTGGAGTGCCCACTCTGGAAACACCATATATTTT. The chain recombines TRBV30 with TRBJ1-3; the D is unclear. The germline V and J ends were trimmed by 1 base and 0 bases, with 4 bases remaining between them. The germline gives CDR1 GTSNPN, CDR2 SVGIG (reference sequence). The CDR3 sequence is 13 residues long.

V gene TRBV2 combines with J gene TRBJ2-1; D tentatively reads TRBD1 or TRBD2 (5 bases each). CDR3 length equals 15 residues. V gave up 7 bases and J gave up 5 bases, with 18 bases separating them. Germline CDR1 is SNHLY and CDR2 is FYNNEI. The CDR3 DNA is TGTGCCAGCAAGATAGGGACCACCAACAACAATGAGCAGTTCTTC. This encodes CASKIGTTNNNEQFF.

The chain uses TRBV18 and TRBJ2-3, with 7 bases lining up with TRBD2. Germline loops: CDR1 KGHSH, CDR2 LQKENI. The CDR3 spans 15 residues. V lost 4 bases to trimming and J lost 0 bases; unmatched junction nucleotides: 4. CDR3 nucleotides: TGTGCCAGCTCACTCCTAGCGGCTAGCACAGATACGCAGTATTTT. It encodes CASSLLAASTDTQYF.

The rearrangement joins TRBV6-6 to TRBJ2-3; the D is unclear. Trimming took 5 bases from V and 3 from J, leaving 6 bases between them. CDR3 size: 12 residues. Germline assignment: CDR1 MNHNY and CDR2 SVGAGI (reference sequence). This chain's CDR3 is CASSLGTDTQYF. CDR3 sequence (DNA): TGTGCCAGCAGTCTCGGGACAGATACGCAGTATTTT.

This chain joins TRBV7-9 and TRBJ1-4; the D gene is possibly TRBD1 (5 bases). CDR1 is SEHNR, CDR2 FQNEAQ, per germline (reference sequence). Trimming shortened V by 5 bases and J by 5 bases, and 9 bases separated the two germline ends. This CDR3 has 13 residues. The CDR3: CASSGGGNEKLFF. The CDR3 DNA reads TGTGCCAGCAGCGGTGGGGGAAATGAAAAACTGTTTTTT.

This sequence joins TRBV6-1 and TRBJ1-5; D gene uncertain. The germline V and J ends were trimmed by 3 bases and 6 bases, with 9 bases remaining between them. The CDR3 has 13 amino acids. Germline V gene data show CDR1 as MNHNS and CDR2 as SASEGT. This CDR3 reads CASSELLGQPQHF. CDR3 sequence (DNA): TGTGCCAGCAGTGAGCTACTCGGTCAGCCCCAGCATTTT.

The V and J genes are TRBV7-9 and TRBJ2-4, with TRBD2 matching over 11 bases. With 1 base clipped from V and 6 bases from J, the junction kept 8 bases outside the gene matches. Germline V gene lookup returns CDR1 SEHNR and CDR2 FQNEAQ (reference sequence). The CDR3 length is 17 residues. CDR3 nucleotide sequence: TGTGCCAGCAGCTTAGTGGGCCTAGCGGGAGGTTCAAACATTCAGTACTTC. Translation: CASSLVGLAGGSNIQYF.

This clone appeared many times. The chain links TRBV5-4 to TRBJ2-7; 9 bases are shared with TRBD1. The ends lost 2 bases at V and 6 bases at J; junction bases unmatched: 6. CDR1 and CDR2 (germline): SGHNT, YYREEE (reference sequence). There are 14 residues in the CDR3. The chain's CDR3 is CASSLSGQGLEQYF. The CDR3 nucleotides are TGTGCCAGCAGCTTATCGGGACAGGGTCTCGAGCAGTACTTC.

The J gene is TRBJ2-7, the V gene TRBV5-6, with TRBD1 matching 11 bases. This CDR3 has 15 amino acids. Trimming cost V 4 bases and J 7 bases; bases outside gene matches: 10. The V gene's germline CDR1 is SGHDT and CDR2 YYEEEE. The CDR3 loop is CASSLPPGTGGEQYF. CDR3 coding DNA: TGTGCCAGCAGCCTACCTCCCGGGACAGGGGGAGAGCAGTACTTC.

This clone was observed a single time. CDR3 bases: TGTGCCATCGGTAGTGACAGGGATAATGAGCAGTTCTTC. It yields the protein CAIGSDRDNEQFF. The gene calls are TRBV7-9 and TRBJ2-1, with 7 bases identical to TRBD1. Trimming removed 10 bases from V and 7 bases from J; junction bases left unmatched: 10. The CDR3 is 13 residues long. CDR1 and CDR2 (germline): SEHNR, FQNEAQ (reference sequence).